These T cell receptor beta chains were read from a single sample in a study of response to subunit inactivated influenza vaccine. Via MiXCR, TCRdb re-called the RT-PCR reads, giving one row per CDR3 protein. This table holds 530,000 or so distinct CDR3 sequences, approximately 10% found once. The sequences come from PBMCs from blood, collected on the day of vaccination. All receptors derive from a man in his fifties who received an inactivated influenza vaccine. CDR3s include the opening cysteine and the closing phenylalanine or tryptophan. A D gene is named only where the DNA matches it firmly. Some rows mark clone size as missing; the rest say once, few, many or name a class of expanded clone.

J gene,V gene,clone size,D gene,CDR3 protein,CDR3 DNA
TRBJ1-4,TRBV2,few,TRBD1,CASRRDSRLFF,TGTGCCAGCAGGCGGGACAGCAGACTGTTTTTT
TRBJ2-7,TRBV6-6,-,-,CASSNPIYEQYF,TGTGCCAGCAGCAACCCGATTTACGAGCAGTACTTC
TRBJ2-7,TRBV7-9,few,TRBD1,CASSYTGGEQYF,TGTGCCAGCAGCTACACAGGGGGCGAGCAGTACTTC
TRBJ2-1,TRBV6-2/TRBV6-3,many,-,CASGPNNEQFF,TGTGCCAGCGGGCCAAACAATGAGCAGTTCTTC
TRBJ2-2,TRBV4-3,many,TRBD2,CASSRRLAPNTGELFF,TGCGCCAGCAGCCGACGACTAGCGCCGAACACCGGGGAGCTGTTTTTT
TRBJ1-4,TRBV5-1,many,-,CASKGRAGATNEKLFF,TGCGCCAGCAAGGGCAGGGCGGGAGCAACTAATGAAAAACTGTTTTTT
TRBJ1-4,TRBV4-2,few,-,CASSQEGEKLFF,TGTGCCAGCAGCCAAGAGGGGGAAAAACTGTTTTTT
TRBJ1-6,TRBV5-1,few,-,CASSLGGENSPLHF,TGCGCCAGCAGCTTGGGCGGGGAGAATTCACCCCTCCACTTT
TRBJ2-5,TRBV7-6,many,TRBD2,CASSLGLYHGTSGRRGETQYF,TGTGCCAGCAGCTTAGGCCTATACCACGGGACTAGCGGGAGGCGCGGAGAGACCCAGTACTTC
TRBJ1-6,TRBV5-1,few,TRBD1,CASSRDRVENNSPLHF,TGCGCCAGCAGCCGGGACAGGGTCGAAAATAATTCACCCCTCCACTTT
TRBJ1-2,TRBV5-1,many,TRBD1,CASSSSGTASYGYTF,TGCGCCAGCAGCTCGTCCGGGACAGCGAGCTATGGCTACACCTTC
TRBJ2-1,TRBV19,few,-,CASSIARNEQFF,TGTGCCAGTAGTATAGCGCGGAATGAGCAGTTCTTC
TRBJ2-4,TRBV25-1,few,-,CASRLARETKNIQYF,TGTGCCAGCAGACTAGCTCGGGAGACCAAAAACATTCAGTACTTC
TRBJ2-1,TRBV11-3,-,-,CAISLDQGYEQFF,TGTGCCATCAGCTTAGATCAGGGCTATGAGCAGTTCTTC
TRBJ2-3,TRBV7-2,-,-,CASSLTASADTQYF,TGTGCCAGCAGCTTAACAGCCAGCGCTGATACGCAGTATTTT
TRBJ2-2,TRBV28,-,-,CASTLRGGRDTGELFF,TGTGCCAGCACCCTGAGGGGGGGCCGGGACACCGGGGAGCTGTTTTTT
TRBJ2-1,TRBV10-3,few,-,CAISGQHNEQFF,TGTGCCATCAGTGGGCAGCACAATGAGCAGTTCTTC
TRBJ1-1,TRBV5-1,-,-,CASSPGGVRNTEAFF,TGCGCCAGCAGCCCTGGGGGGGTGAGGAACACTGAAGCTTTCTTT
TRBJ2-2,TRBV6-2/TRBV6-3,-,-,CASSARVVRPGELFF,TGTGCCAGCAGTGCCAGGGTGGTCCGTCCCGGGGAGCTGTTTTTT
TRBJ2-1,TRBV12-3/TRBV12-4,-,-,CASSPTRDSQSYNEQFF,TGTGCCAGCAGTCCGACTAGAGACTCGCAATCCTACAATGAGCAGTTCTTC
TRBJ2-7,TRBV5-5,few,TRBD1,CASSLKATGNYEQYF,TGTGCCAGCAGCTTGAAAGCGACAGGGAACTACGAGCAGTACTTC
TRBJ2-3,TRBV4-3,-,-,CASSDYFRADTQYF,TGCGCCAGCAGCGACTACTTTCGGGCAGATACGCAGTATTTT
TRBJ1-4,TRBV14,few,TRBD1,CASSQGDRGRSEKLFF,TGTGCCAGCAGCCAAGGGGACAGGGGGCGCTCGGAAAAACTGTTTTTT
TRBJ2-3,TRBV20-1,many,TRBD1,CSARDRTGYTDTQYF,TGCAGTGCTAGAGATAGGACAGGTTACACAGATACGCAGTATTTT
TRBJ1-2,TRBV20-1,few,TRBD1,CSARDGGGRGYTF,TGCAGTGCTAGAGATGGAGGGGGCCGGGGCTACACCTTC
TRBJ2-1,TRBV18,-,TRBD2,CASSPGGVQLRRDNEQFF,TGTGCCAGCTCACCCGGGGGGGTTCAACTGCGGAGGGATAATGAGCAGTTCTTC
TRBJ2-1,TRBV6-2/TRBV6-3,-,TRBD2,CASSYLIGRAAEQFF,TGTGCCAGCAGTTACTTGATCGGGAGGGCAGCTGAGCAGTTCTTC
TRBJ2-1,TRBV5-1,-,-,CASSLSGRYNEQFF,TGCGCCAGCAGCTTGTCGGGGCGCTACAATGAGCAGTTCTTC